One sample yielded the 3 T cell receptor beta chains listed below, sequenced in a study of blood T cell repertoires in COVID-19. Using immunoSEQ multiplex PCR, the repertoire was profiled, and TCRdb retains in-frame clones only, with some absent. The data hold fewer than 85,000 clones, with roughly 88% observed a single time. Sequencing was carried out using peripheral blood. The receptors come from a human donor in a cohort sampled during active COVID-19.

The V and J genes are TRBV12-3 or TRBV12-4 and TRBJ2-5, with 7 positions matching TRBD1. V was pared by 5 bases and J by 7 bases, with 7 bases of the junction left unmatched. This CDR3 comprises 13 residues. The CDR3 DNA reads TGTGCCAGCAGTAACAGGGGTTCTACGACCCAGTACTTC. Protein product: CASSNRGSTTQYF.

The rearrangement joins TRBV29-1 to TRBJ2-2; 7 nucleotides line up with TRBD2. V lost 4 bases and J lost 3; bases outside the gene matches: 5. The CDR3 contains 14 residues. Germline V CDR1 and CDR2: SQVTM, ANQGSEA. The CDR3 DNA is TGCAGCGTTGCGCCGGCGGGGGACACCGGGGAGCTGTTTTTT. Translation gives CSVAPAGDTGELFF.

This clone was counted a few times. This chain links TRBV5-1 with TRBJ2-5; 7 bases line up with TRBD1. CDR3 length: 14 residues. Germline CDR1 is SGHRS and CDR2 is YFSETQ. Trimming cost V 5 bases and J 4 bases; bases outside gene matches: 8. The CDR3 protein is CASRETGVGETQYF. The CDR3 nucleotides read TGCGCCAGCAGGGAAACAGGGGTGGGAGAGACCCAGTACTTC.